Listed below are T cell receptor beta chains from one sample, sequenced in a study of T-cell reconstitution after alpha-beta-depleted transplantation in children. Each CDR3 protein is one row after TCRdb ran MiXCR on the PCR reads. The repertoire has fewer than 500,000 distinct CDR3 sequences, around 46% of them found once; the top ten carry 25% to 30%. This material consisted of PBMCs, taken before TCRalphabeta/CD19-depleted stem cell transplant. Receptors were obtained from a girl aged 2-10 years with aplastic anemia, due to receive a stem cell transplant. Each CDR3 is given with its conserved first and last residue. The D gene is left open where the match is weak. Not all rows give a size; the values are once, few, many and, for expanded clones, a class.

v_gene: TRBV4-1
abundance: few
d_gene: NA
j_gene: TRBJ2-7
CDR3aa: CASSPEGGFSYEQYF
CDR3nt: TGCGCCAGCAGCCCGGAGGGGGGTTTCTCCTACGAGCAGTACTTC

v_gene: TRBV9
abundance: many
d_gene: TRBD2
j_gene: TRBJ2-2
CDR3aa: CASREGLAGTGELFF
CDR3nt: TGTGCCAGCAGAGAGGGACTAGCGGGAACCGGGGAGCTGTTTTTT

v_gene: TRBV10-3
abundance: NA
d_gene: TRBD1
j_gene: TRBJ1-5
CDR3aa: CAISESMTGDQPQHF
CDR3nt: TGTGCCATCAGTGAGTCGATGACAGGGGACCAGCCCCAGCATTTT

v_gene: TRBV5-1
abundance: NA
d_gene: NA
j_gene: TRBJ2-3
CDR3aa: CASSALATDTQYF
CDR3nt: TGCGCCAGCAGCGCGCTAGCAACAGATACGCAGTATTTT

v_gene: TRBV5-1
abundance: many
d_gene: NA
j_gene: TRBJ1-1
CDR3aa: CASSSGTAVNTEAFF
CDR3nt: TGCGCCAGCAGCTCCGGGACGGCCGTGAACACTGAAGCTTTCTTT

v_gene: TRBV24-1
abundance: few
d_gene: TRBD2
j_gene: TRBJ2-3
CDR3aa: CATGTSGGRDTQYF
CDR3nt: TGTGCCACCGGGACTTCGGGAGGGCGGGATACGCAGTATTTT

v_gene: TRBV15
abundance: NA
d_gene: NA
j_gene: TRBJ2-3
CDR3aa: CATSTPHGTDTQYF
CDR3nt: TGTGCCACCAGCACTCCCCATGGGACAGATACGCAGTATTTT

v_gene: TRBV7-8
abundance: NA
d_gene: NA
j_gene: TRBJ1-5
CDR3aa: CASSLDIAGEPQHF
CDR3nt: TGTGCCAGCAGCTTAGACATCGCTGGGGAGCCCCAGCATTTT

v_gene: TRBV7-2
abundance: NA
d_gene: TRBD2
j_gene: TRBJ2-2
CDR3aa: CASSFKTSGSGELFF
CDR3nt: TGTGCCAGCAGCTTCAAGACTAGCGGGTCCGGGGAGCTGTTTTTT

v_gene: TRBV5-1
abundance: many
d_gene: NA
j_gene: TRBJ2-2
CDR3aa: CASSPRQGRTGELFF
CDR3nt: TGCGCCAGCAGCCCCCGGCAGGGGCGGACCGGGGAGCTGTTTTTT

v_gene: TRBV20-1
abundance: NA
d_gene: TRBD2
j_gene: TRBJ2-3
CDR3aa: CSARGTSGPNLTDTQYF
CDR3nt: TGCAGTGCTAGAGGGACTAGCGGGCCTAATCTCACAGATACGCAGTATTTT

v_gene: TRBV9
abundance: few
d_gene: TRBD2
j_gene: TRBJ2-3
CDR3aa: CASSVREGSTDTQYF
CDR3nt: TGTGCCAGCAGCGTCCGGGAGGGCAGCACAGATACGCAGTATTTT

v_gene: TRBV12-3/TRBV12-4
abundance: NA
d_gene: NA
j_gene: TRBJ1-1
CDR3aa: CASSLYRAITEAFF
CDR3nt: TGTGCCAGCAGTTTATATCGGGCAATCACTGAAGCTTTCTTT

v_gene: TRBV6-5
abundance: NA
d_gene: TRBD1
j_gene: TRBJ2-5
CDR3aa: CASHRGKTQYF
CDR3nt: TGTGCCAGTCACAGGGGGAAGACCCAGTACTTC

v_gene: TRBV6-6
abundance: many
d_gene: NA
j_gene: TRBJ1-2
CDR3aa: CASSYGRDGYTF
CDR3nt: TGTGCCAGCAGTTACGGACGGGATGGCTACACCTTC

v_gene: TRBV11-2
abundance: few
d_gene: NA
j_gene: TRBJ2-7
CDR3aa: CASSLDRLPTYEQYF
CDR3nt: TGTGCCAGCAGCTTAGATAGACTCCCGACCTACGAGCAGTACTTC

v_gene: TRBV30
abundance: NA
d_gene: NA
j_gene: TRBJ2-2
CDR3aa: CAWSPGKRVGELFF
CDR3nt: TGTGCCTGGAGTCCAGGGAAGCGGGTCGGGGAGCTGTTTTTT

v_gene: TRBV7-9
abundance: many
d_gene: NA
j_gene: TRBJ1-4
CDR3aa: CASSSPLGGSNEKLFF
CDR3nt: TGTGCCAGCAGCTCCCCATTGGGGGGCTCTAATGAAAAACTGTTTTTT

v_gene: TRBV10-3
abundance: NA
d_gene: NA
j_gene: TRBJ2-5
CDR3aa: CAISPGSQETQYF
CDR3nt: TGTGCCATCAGTCCCGGGAGCCAAGAGACCCAGTACTTC

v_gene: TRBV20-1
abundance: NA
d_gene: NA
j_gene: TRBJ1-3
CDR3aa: CSARQAGGNTIYF
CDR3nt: TGCAGTGCTAGACAGGCCGGGGGAAACACCATATATTTT

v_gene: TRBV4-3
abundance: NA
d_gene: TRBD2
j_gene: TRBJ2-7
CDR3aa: CASSQGGTSGRIGLDEQYF
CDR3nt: TGCGCCAGCAGCCAAGGCGGGACTAGCGGGAGAATCGGTCTTGACGAGCAGTACTTC

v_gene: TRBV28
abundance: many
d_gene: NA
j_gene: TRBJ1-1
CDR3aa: CASSLSPRFTEAFF
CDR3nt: TGTGCCAGCAGTTTATCTCCCAGGTTCACTGAAGCTTTCTTT

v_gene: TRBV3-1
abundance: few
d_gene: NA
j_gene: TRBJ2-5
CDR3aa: CASSPDNFAVGTQYF
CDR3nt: TGTGCCAGCAGCCCGGACAACTTTGCAGTTGGGACCCAGTACTTC

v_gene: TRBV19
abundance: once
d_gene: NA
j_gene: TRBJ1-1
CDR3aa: CASSIDQRETFF
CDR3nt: TGTGCCAGTAGTATAGATCAGAGGGAAACTTTCTTT

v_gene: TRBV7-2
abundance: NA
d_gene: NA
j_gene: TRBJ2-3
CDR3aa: CASSSLASGRSTDTQYF
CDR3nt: TGTGCCAGCAGCTCCTTAGCGTCTGGCCGAAGCACAGATACGCAGTATTTT

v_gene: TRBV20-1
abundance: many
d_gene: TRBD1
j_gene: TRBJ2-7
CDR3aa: CSASLDVGTAYEQYF
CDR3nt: TGCAGTGCTAGCCTCGACGTGGGGACAGCCTACGAGCAGTACTTC

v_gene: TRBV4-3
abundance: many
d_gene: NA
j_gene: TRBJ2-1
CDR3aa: CASSQSLLADSDEQFF
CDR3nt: TGCGCCAGCAGCCAATCCTTACTAGCAGATAGCGATGAGCAGTTCTTC

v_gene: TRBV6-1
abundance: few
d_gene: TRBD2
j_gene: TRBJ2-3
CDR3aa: CASSRGLAGDADTQYF
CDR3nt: TGTGCCAGCAGCCGAGGACTAGCGGGAGATGCAGATACGCAGTATTTT

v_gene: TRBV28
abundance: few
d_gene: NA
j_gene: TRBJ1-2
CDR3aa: CASNVGARGYTF
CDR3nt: TGTGCCAGCAACGTGGGGGCGCGGGGCTACACCTTC

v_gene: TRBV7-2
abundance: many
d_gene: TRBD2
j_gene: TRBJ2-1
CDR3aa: CASSLSGGLNNEQFF
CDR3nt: TGTGCCAGCAGTTTGAGCGGGGGTTTAAACAATGAGCAGTTCTTC

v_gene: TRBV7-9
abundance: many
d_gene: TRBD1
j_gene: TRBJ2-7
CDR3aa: CASSFTGQGIDEQYF
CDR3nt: TGTGCCAGCAGCTTTACCGGACAGGGGATCGACGAGCAGTACTTC

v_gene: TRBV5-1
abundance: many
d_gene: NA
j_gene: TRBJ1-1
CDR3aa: CASSLAGRSEAFF
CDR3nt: TGCGCCAGCAGCTTGGCCGGAAGGAGTGAAGCTTTCTTT

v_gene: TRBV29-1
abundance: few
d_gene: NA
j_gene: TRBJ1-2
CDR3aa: CSVSGHNYGYTF
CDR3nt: TGCAGCGTCTCGGGACACAACTATGGCTACACCTTC

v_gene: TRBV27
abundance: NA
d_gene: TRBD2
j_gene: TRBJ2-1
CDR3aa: CASSPRAGTIYNEQFF
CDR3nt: TGTGCCAGCAGTCCGAGAGCGGGAACGATCTACAATGAGCAGTTCTTC

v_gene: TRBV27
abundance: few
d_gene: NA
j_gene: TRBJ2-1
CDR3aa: CASSLRTPTNEQFF
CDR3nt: TGTGCCAGCAGCCTTAGGACTCCCACCAATGAGCAGTTCTTC

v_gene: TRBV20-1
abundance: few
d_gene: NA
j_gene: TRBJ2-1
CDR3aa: CSAREDGFSYNEQFF
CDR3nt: TGCAGTGCTAGAGAGGACGGGTTTTCCTACAATGAGCAGTTCTTC

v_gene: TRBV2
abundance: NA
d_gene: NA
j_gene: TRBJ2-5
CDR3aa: CASSEGQETQYF
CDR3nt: TGTGCCAGCAGTGAAGGGCAAGAGACCCAGTACTTC